The clone carrying this TCR beta chain was counted ten times or more. Its antigen is not known. This sample was taken from a study of neurological immune-mediated disorders. Study conclusions and caveats: While HTLV-1-associated myelopathy showed the greatest TCR clonal expansion, multiple sclerosis showed the least, falling below healthy controls.

With 10-nucleotide random UMIs, 5'RACE was used to make the cDNA. TCRdb reprocessed the 5' RACE reads via MiXCR and lists one record per CDR3 protein. The data show tens of thousands of distinct CDR3 sequences, with 12% seen just once and approximately 11% held by the top ten. This TCR derives from an older woman with HTLV-1-associated myelopathy (HAM/TSP). What was sequenced was PBMCs.

CDR3 sequence (DNA): TGTGCCAGCAGCTTAGAACGGGTCGGGGAGCTGTTTTTT. It encodes CASSLERVGELFF. V gene TRBV11-1 combines with J gene TRBJ2-2; D is undetermined. CDR3 length: 13 amino acids. The germline V gene has CDR1 SGHAT and CDR2 FQDESV (reference sequence). Trimming stripped 1 base from V and 7 bases from J, with 7 bases between.